This TCR beta chain was identified in a study of tumor-infiltrating lymphocytes in primary liver carcinoma. Across the study: Donors had hepatocellular carcinoma or combined HCC and intrahepatic cholangiocarcinoma.

The roughly 17-31 mg bulk tissue piece was not sorted before simultaneous RNA and DNA extraction. Surgical resection treated primary liver carcinoma in the patients. All of the tumor samples contained over 75% viable tumor cells. Points on this clonotype: Its target is not known.

The germline V gene has CDR1 SGHAT and CDR2 FQNNGV. This CDR3 spans 12 amino acids. The germline V and J ends were trimmed by 6 bases and 10 bases, with 16 bases remaining between them. Whole-study results and caveats: For tumor-adjacent and tumor-blood pairs, overlap was less than that seen for tumor region pairs.

A primer matching the constant region was used to make TCR beta cDNA from around 550 ng of total RNA. Nested multiplex PCR, run for three rounds with slightly modified ARM-PCR, yielded TCR beta libraries. With TRBV1-TRBV30 forward primers and a C-beta reverse primer, the first two PCR rounds were run for approximately 10 cycles each. In TCRdb, the multiplex PCR reads were re-called with MiXCR into one record per CDR3 protein. The table lists more than 85,000 distinct CDR3 sequences, around 83% of them singletons. Material: liver tumor tissue from sampling region 3. The subset denotes: tumor region T3, left-lateral pole. This sequence joins TRBV11-2 and TRBJ2-7; a possible D gene is TRBD2 (6 bases). This receptor was identified in a man in his forties with primary liver carcinoma and hepatitis B virus infection. Here the CDR3 DNA reads TGTGCCAGCAGACCCGGGGGATACAAACAGTACTTC. Protein sequence: CASRPGGYKQYF.